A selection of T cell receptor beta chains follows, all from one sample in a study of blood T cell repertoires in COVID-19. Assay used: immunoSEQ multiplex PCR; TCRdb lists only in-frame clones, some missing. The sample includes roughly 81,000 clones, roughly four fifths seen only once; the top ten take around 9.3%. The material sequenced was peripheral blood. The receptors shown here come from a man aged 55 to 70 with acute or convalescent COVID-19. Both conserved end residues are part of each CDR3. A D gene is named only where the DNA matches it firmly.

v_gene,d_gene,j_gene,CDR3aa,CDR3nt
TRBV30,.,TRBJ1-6,CAWSSTEASPLHF,TGTGCCTGGAGTTCGACAGAGGCGTCACCCCTCCACTTT
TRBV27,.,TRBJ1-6,CASSLHRDNSPLHF,TGTGCCAGCAGTTTACACAGGGATAATTCACCCCTCCACTTT
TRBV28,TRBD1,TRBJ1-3,CASTPGGSGNTIYF,TGTGCCAGCACCCCAGGGGGCTCAGGAAACACCATATATTTT
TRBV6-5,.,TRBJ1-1,CASSPSGFAEAFF,TGTGCCAGCAGTCCTTCAGGGTTCGCTGAAGCTTTCTTT
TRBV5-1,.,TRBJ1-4,CASSSGTPLNEKLFF,TGCGCCAGCAGCTCCGGGACACCACTAAATGAAAAACTGTTTTTT
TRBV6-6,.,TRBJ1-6,CASSRPPKAAPRSPLHF,TGTGCCAGCAGTCGACCCCCAAAGGCGGCCCCTCGTTCACCCCTCCACTTT
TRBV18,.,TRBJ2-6,CASSRESGANVLTF,TGTGCCAGCTCACGCGAGTCTGGGGCCAACGTCCTGACTTTC
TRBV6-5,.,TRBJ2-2,CAIGGGPPNTGELFF,TGTGCCATCGGAGGCGGCCCCCCGAACACCGGGGAGCTGTTTTTT
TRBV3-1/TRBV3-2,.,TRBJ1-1,CASSHRGPNTEAFF,TGTGCCAGCAGCCACAGGGGCCCGAACACTGAAGCTTTCTTT
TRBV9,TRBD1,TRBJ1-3,CASSPGQPGNTIYF,TGTGCCAGCAGCCCGGGACAGCCTGGAAACACCATATATTTT